The 24 T cell receptor beta chains below all came from one sample that was sequenced in a study of blood T cells in healthy people across ages. A second roughly 7 to 12 cycle PCR used barcoded and J-beta primers. MiXCR was run by TCRdb on the 5' RACE reads, yielding one entry per CDR3 protein. The sample shows around 750,000 distinct CDR3 sequences, 53% of them seen only once. Sequences were obtained from blood. The source is a man at least 80 years old in good health.

A word on this clonotype: At one end, the junction sequence differs from germline, possibly due to a read error. The V and J genes are TRBV29-1 and TRBJ2-5, with 10 bases aligning to TRBD1. CDR3 length: 15 residues. The germline gives CDR1 SQVTM, CDR2 ANQGSEA. DNA of the CDR3: TGCAGCGTTGGGGGGGGACAGGGGCCATCAGAGACCCGGTACTTC. It codes for CSVGGGQGPSETRYF.

The chain has TRBV3-1 and TRBJ1-2; D is possibly TRBD1 (5 bases). This CDR3 is built from 15 residues. In germline, CDR1 is LGHDT, CDR2 YNNKEL (reference sequence). The V gene lost 0 bases and the J gene lost 7 bases, with 15 bases spanning the gap. CDR3 protein: CASSQERAQGSGYTF. The CDR3, as DNA: TGTGCCAGCAGCCAAGAAAGGGCCCAGGGTAGTGGCTACACCTTC.

The chain has TRBV15 and TRBJ2-5; TRBD1 agrees at 8 bases. The end of the DNA is better explained by TRBJ2-7, so the J call may be wrong. CDR3 size: 15 residues. From germline, CDR1 is LNHNV and CDR2 YYDKDF (reference sequence). The CDR3 DNA is TGTGCCACCAGCAGACCGGACAGGGACTCCTACGAGCAGTACTTC. Its translation: CATSRPDRDSYEQYF.

The V gene is TRBV10-3, the J gene TRBJ2-3; TRBD2 matches 11 bases. V lost 6 bases to trimming and J lost 4 bases; unmatched junction nucleotides: 6. Germline lookup yields CDR1 ENHRY and CDR2 SYGVKD. This CDR3 spans 15 amino acids. The CDR3 region is CAIREQLAGADTQYF. CDR3 bases: TGTGCCATCAGGGAACAACTAGCGGGAGCAGATACGCAGTATTTT.

The chain recombines TRBV27 with TRBJ2-5; 7 bases map to TRBD1. Germline CDR1 and CDR2: MNHEY and SMNVEV (reference sequence). The CDR3 extends over 14 amino acids. The J segment lost 11 bases and the V segment lost 3 bases, leaving 12 bases of the junction unmatched. The CDR3 bases are TGTGCCAGCAGTTTCGACGGCAGGGGGAATGAGCAGTACTTC. Encoded protein: CASSFDGRGNEQYF.

The rearrangement uses TRBV12-3 or TRBV12-4 and TRBJ2-6; D uncertain. CDR3 length equals 17 residues. Trimming took 7 bases from V and 0 from J, leaving 16 bases between them. The chain's CDR3 is CASNTLSAGSGANVLTF. Here the CDR3 DNA reads TGTGCCAGCAACACGCTCTCTGCAGGCTCTGGGGCCAACGTCCTGACTTTC.

The rearrangement links TRBV20-1 to TRBJ2-3; 10 bases are shared with TRBD1. The V segment lost 5 bases and the J segment 5 bases; nucleotides outside the gene matches: 10. Per germline, CDR1 DFQATT and CDR2 SNEGSKA (reference sequence). This CDR3 is built from 15 residues. In DNA, the CDR3 is TGCAGTGCTGGAGGGGGGACAGGGGTGAGAGATACGCAGTATTTT. It specifies CSAGGGTGVRDTQYF.

J is TRBJ2-5 and V is TRBV6-6; D uncertain. The last part of the DNA fits TRBJ2-4 better; the J call may be wrong. Germline assignment: CDR1 MNHNY and CDR2 SVGAGI (reference sequence). The CDR3 extends over 14 amino acids. The CDR3 region is CASSSTDRKNIQYF. CDR3 nucleotides: TGTGCCAGCAGTTCGACGGATCGCAAAAACATTCAGTACTTC.

In its sample, this clonotype was seen a few times. The chain recombines TRBV10-2 with TRBJ1-5, with D possibly TRBD1 on 6 matching bases. The CDR3 has 13 residues. Per germline, CDR1 WSHSY and CDR2 SAAADI. Trimming took 0 bases from V and 6 from J, leaving 6 bases between them. The CDR3 DNA follows: TGCGCCAGCAGTGAGTCGACAGGTCAGCCCCAGCATTTT. It codes for CASSESTGQPQHF.

The table lists this clonotype with a count of one. The chain employs TRBV7-2 and TRBJ2-4; D perhaps matches TRBD2 (7 bases). CDR3 size: 20 residues. CDR1 is SGHTA, CDR2 FQGNSA, per germline. The germline V and J ends were trimmed by 0 bases and 0 bases, with 21 bases remaining between them. CDR3 sequence: CASSLAAQGGGLLAKNIQYF. CDR3 coding DNA: TGTGCCAGCAGCTTAGCGGCACAGGGCGGGGGCCTCCTAGCCAAAAACATTCAGTACTTC.

This chain joins TRBV6-1 and TRBJ2-7, with 9 bases that match TRBD1. The DNA end is more similar to TRBJ2-4, so the J call may be wrong. Per the germline V gene, CDR1 is MNHNS and CDR2 is SASEGT. The length of the CDR3 is 15 residues. The CDR3 region is CASRQAGTGRDIQYF. CDR3 in DNA: TGTGCCAGCAGGCAAGCCGGGACAGGGAGGGACATTCAGTACTTC.

This clonotype was observed at least ten times. The chain combines TRBV29-1 with TRBJ2-6; 9 positions agree with TRBD2. The CDR3 is 17 residues long. V lost 4 bases to trimming and J lost 3 bases; unmatched junction nucleotides: 10. Germline loops: CDR1 SQVTM, CDR2 ANQGSEA. CDR3 amino acids: CSVVVETSGFGANVLTF. As DNA, the CDR3 is TGCAGCGTTGTCGTCGAGACTAGCGGATTTGGGGCCAACGTCCTGACTTTC.

This clonotype was seen a handful of times. CDR3 nucleotide sequence: TGCAGCGTTGGGGGATCCGGTCAGCCCCAGCATTTT. Amino acids: CSVGGSGQPQHF. This sequence joins TRBV29-1 and TRBJ1-5; D gene uncertain. In germline, CDR1 is SQVTM, CDR2 ANQGSEA. Trimming shortened V by 4 bases and J by 6 bases, and 10 bases separated the two germline ends. This CDR3 spans 12 amino acids.

The sample holds one count of this clonotype. J is TRBJ2-1 and V is TRBV15; D possibly corresponds to TRBD1 (5 bases). CDR1 is LNHNV and CDR2 is YYDKDF in the germline V gene (reference sequence). V lost 1 base to trimming and J lost 0 bases, with 10 bases between them. The CDR3 is made up of 16 amino acids. The CDR3: CATSRVWGSSYNEQFF. In DNA, the CDR3 is TGTGCCACCAGCAGAGTGTGGGGCAGCTCCTACAATGAGCAGTTCTTC.

V usage is TRBV27 and J usage is TRBJ1-1; D uncertain. The V gene lost 3 bases and the J gene lost 4 bases, with 9 bases spanning the gap. Germline V gene data show CDR1 as MNHEY and CDR2 as SMNVEV (reference sequence). This CDR3 contains 13 residues. The DNA for the CDR3 is TGTGCCAGCAGTTTGGGCGGACCCACTGAAGCTTTCTTT. This translates into CASSLGGPTEAFF.

The V gene is TRBV12-3 or TRBV12-4, the J gene TRBJ2-5; 8 bases match TRBD2. V shed 4 bases, J shed 5 bases, and the junction held 9 bases outside the gene matches. The CDR3 has 15 residues. The CDR3 loop is CASSSAGLGGETQYF. The CDR3 region has the DNA TGTGCCAGCAGTTCCGCGGGACTAGGAGGGGAGACCCAGTACTTC.

Note on this clonotype: Relative to the germline gene, one junction end is altered; a read error may explain this. J is TRBJ2-4 and V is TRBV28; a weak D match, TRBD1 (9 bases). Germline-derived CDR1 and CDR2 are MDHEN and SYDVKM. CDR3 length: 19 residues. The CDR3 coding sequence is TGTGCCAGCAGCTTATGGGGACAGGGTTCGGGAGGGCCCCTCCGGATTCAGTACTTC. Its protein product is CASSLWGQGSGGPLRIQYF.

This clonotype turned up a few times. The chain links TRBV7-9 to TRBJ2-5, with D perhaps being TRBD1 or TRBD2 (5 bases each). Germline loops: CDR1 SEHNR, CDR2 FQNEAQ (reference sequence). Trimming took 5 bases from V and 5 from J, leaving 18 bases between them. CDR3 length: 15 residues. CDR3 coding DNA: TGTGCCAGCAGCCTCGGAGAGGGGAGTGTCGAGACCCAGTACTTC. Translation: CASSLGEGSVETQYF.

The J gene is TRBJ2-2, the V gene TRBV12-3 or TRBV12-4, with 10 bases matching TRBD2. This CDR3 region has 18 residues. V lost 3 bases and J lost 7; bases outside the gene matches: 14. The CDR3 spells CASSFGAIAGGPGGELFF. The CDR3 DNA is TGTGCCAGCAGTTTTGGCGCAATAGCGGGAGGTCCGGGCGGGGAGCTGTTTTTT.

Comment on this clonotype: A junction end diverges from the germline sequence, so it may reflect a read error. This rearrangement joins TRBV27 to TRBJ2-4; 8 bases map to TRBD1. The DNA end favors TRBJ2-7, so the J call may be wrong. Germline assignment: CDR1 MNHEY and CDR2 SMNVEV (reference sequence). The CDR3 totals 17 residues. The CDR3 here is CTSSLSMGRGPSYEQYF. CDR3 DNA: TGTACCAGCAGTTTATCGATGGGCAGGGGGCCTTCTTACGAGCAGTACTTC.

This clonotype was observed a few times. The chain couples TRBV5-1 to TRBJ2-3; D call uncertain. V lost 4 bases, J lost 3 bases, and 12 bases lay in between. This CDR3 is built from 14 residues. Germline CDR1 and CDR2: SGHRS and YFSETQ. The CDR3 is CASSITDITDTQYF. CDR3 nucleotides: TGCGCCAGCAGCATTACAGATATAACAGATACGCAGTATTTT. Based on the CDR3 plus reference TRBV5-1 and TRBJ2-3, the full variable domain is KAGVTQTPRYLIKTRGQQVTLSCSPISGHRSVSWYQQTPGQGLQFLFEYFSETQRNKGNFPGRFSGRQFSNSRSEMNVSTLELGDSALYLCASSITDITDTQYFGPGTRLTVL.

This chain uses TRBV5-1 with TRBJ2-7; unclear D gene. Trimming took 2 bases from V and 0 from J, leaving 9 bases between them. CDR3 length: 14 residues. Germline lookup yields CDR1 SGHRS and CDR2 YFSETQ. CDR3 region: CASSFNLPSYEQYF. CDR3 in DNA: TGCGCCAGCAGCTTTAATCTACCCTCCTACGAGCAGTACTTC.

CDR3 residues: CASSLGNRVRGETQYF. The CDR3 region has the DNA TGTGCCAGCAGCTTAGGGAACAGGGTCCGGGGGGAGACCCAGTACTTC. The chain joins TRBV11-2 to TRBJ2-5, with D perhaps matching TRBD1 or TRBD2 (6 bases each). The CDR3 extends over 16 amino acids. Germline V gene data show CDR1 as SGHAT and CDR2 as FQNNGV. V lost 1 base, J lost 5 bases, and 17 bases lay in between.

This chain links TRBV7-9 with TRBJ2-5, with 10 bases aligning to TRBD2. Germline V lookup: CDR1 SEHNR, CDR2 FQNEAQ (reference sequence). Germline trimming cut 3 bases from V and 4 bases from J; bases unmatched to any gene: 8. The CDR3 runs 16 residues. CDR3 sequence: CASSFPASGSRETQYF. The CDR3 DNA sequence: TGTGCCAGCAGCTTCCCAGCTAGCGGGAGCAGAGAGACCCAGTACTTC.